This record concerns one T cell receptor (beta chain) sequence. Its antigen is still unknown. This entry is derived from a study of T-cell memory formation after mild COVID-19. The study's findings and limits: Among CD4+ contracting clones, most were CM and EM, and CD8+ ones EMRA.

Germline CDR1 reads SGHRS; CDR2 reads YFSETQ. Between the trimmed V and J ends, which lost 4 bases and 6 bases, there was a span of 14 bases. This CDR3 has 13 residues. TCRdb processed the 5' RACE reads anew with MiXCR; each CDR3 protein has one entry. The table includes about 200,000 distinct CDR3 sequences, about 17% detected once. The clonotype comes from an adult woman who had mild COVID-19 (a few samples of this study predate the infection). Cell type and time point are not known. The sequencing input was PBMCs or a T cell subset sorted from them (not recorded which). The V gene is TRBV5-1, the J gene TRBJ2-7; perhaps TRBD2 as D (7 bases). As DNA, the CDR3 is TGCGCCAGCAGCGAGGGGGGGATAGGCGAGCAGTACTTC. Translating it yields CASSEGGIGEQYF.